This T cell receptor (beta chain) was profiled in a study of radiation and T cells in renal cell carcinoma. Study observations and caveats: Top tumor clonotypes rose in blood 2 weeks post-radiation, then contracted. Pretreatment tumor biopsies were lacking, so baseline clonotypes are unknown.

The method was immunoSEQ multiplex PCR; TCRdb's version includes in-frame clones alone and lacks a portion of them. The sample shows about 83,000 clones, roughly 80% of them seen only once. Points on this clone: The antigen remains undetermined.

With 1 base clipped from V and 1 base from J, the junction kept 0 bases outside the gene matches. The germline gives CDR1 MNHEY, CDR2 SVGAGI. This CDR3 contains 15 residues. Time point given: blood 4 weeks post-SBRT, at nephrectomy. The sample's treatment: 15 Gy SBRT to primary tumor, nephrectomy 4 weeks later. Nephrectomy followed 15 Gy stereotactic body radiation by 4 weeks. This renal cell carcinoma was of the clear cell type. The chain is built from TRBV6-5 and TRBJ2-1, with 8 bases matching TRBD1. This sequence originates from a woman in her sixties with renal cell carcinoma. The sequences come from blood, collected from a patient whose treatment included radiotherapy and nephrectomy. CDR3 loop: CASSYYRGSYNEQFF. The CDR3 region has the DNA TGTGCCAGCAGTTACTACAGGGGGTCCTACAATGAGCAGTTCTTC.